These T cell receptor beta chains were read from a single sample in a study of blood T cells in healthy people across ages. A single record per CDR3 protein comes from TCRdb applying MiXCR to the 5' RACE reads. The sample has some 940,000 distinct CDR3 sequences, around 29% seen once. The same data also went into a second study, on T cells of mothers and their children.

Sequencing was done on a sample of blood. All receptors derive from a woman aged 40 to 49 in good health. The CDR3 runs from the conserved cysteine through the conserved F or W. A D gene is named only where the DNA matches it firmly. Expanded clones are given a class, and other clones once, few, many or no size at all.

TRBJ2-5 TRBD2 TRBV7-2 few CASSRVTSGRGAQYF TGTGCCAGCAGCCGCGTAACTAGCGGTCGGGGGGCCCAGTACTTC
TRBJ1-1 - TRBV2 - CASSVKGTITEAFF TGTGCCAGCAGTGTAAAGGGGACTATCACTGAAGCTTTCTTT
TRBJ1-2 TRBD1 TRBV6-6 many CASSNLGGGYTF TGTGCCAGCAGCAACCTAGGGGGCGGCTACACCTTC
TRBJ2-7 - TRBV7-9 few CTSSPGQLAYEQYF TGTACCAGCAGCCCCGGACAGTTAGCCTACGAGCAGTACTTC
TRBJ2-7 TRBD1 TRBV10-2 - CASSLDRGMYEQYF TGCGCCAGCAGTTTGGACAGGGGAATGTACGAGCAGTACTTC
TRBJ2-1 TRBD1 TRBV5-1 few CASSLGTGLYNEQFF TGCGCCAGCAGCTTGGGGACAGGCCTATACAATGAGCAGTTCTTC
TRBJ2-1 - TRBV7-2 many CASSLVYEQFF TGTGCCAGCAGCTTAGTTTATGAGCAGTTCTTC
TRBJ2-3 TRBD1 TRBV5-6 - CASSLGTGGYTDTQYF TGTGCCAGCAGCCTCGGGACAGGGGGATACACAGATACGCAGTATTTT
TRBJ2-3 - TRBV11-2 few CASIGGRTDTQYF TGTGCCAGCATCGGGGGACGCACAGATACGCAGTATTTT
TRBJ2-1 - TRBV18 - CASSPPGVAVNNEQFF TGTGCCAGCTCACCGCCGGGGGTAGCGGTTAACAATGAGCAGTTCTTC
TRBJ1-1 - TRBV7-3 few CASSPGPGTENTEAFF TGTGCCAGCAGCCCCGGACCCGGGACGGAGAACACTGAAGCTTTCTTT
TRBJ1-2 - TRBV3-1 few CAGSQVATVYGYTF TGTGCCGGCAGCCAAGTGGCGACAGTCTATGGCTACACCTTC
TRBJ2-1 - TRBV6-2/TRBV6-3 once CASSSLGDHYNEQFF TGTGCCAGCAGCAGTTTAGGGGACCACTACAATGAGCAGTTCTTC
TRBJ2-7 - TRBV15 many CATSRVPRTSGGYEQYF TGTGCCACCAGCAGAGTACCCCGGACGTCCGGGGGCTACGAGCAGTACTTC
TRBJ2-7 TRBD2 TRBV6-5 many CASSLYGGGYEQYF TGTGCCAGCAGTTTATATGGGGGGGGCTACGAGCAGTACTTC
TRBJ1-4 - TRBV4-3 - CASSIGVGEKLFF TGCGCCAGCAGTATCGGGGTTGGTGAAAAACTGTTTTTT
TRBJ1-1 - TRBV28 few CASRMYTEAFF TGTGCCAGCAGGATGTACACTGAAGCTTTCTTT
TRBJ2-3 - TRBV4-1 many CASSQARAGLGTDTQYF TGCGCCAGCAGCCAAGCTCGCGCAGGGTTGGGCACAGATACGCAGTATTTT
TRBJ2-2 TRBD1 TRBV6-1 - CASSPQGPGQAAAGELFF TGTGCCAGCAGCCCTCAAGGCCCGGGACAGGCGGCCGCCGGGGAGCTGTTTTTT
TRBJ1-6 - TRBV7-9 - CASRDEGSPLHF TGTGCCAGCAGGGACGAAGGGTCACCCCTCCACTTT
TRBJ1-1 - TRBV30 - CAWSQGLMGTEAFF TGTGCCTGGAGCCAAGGACTGATGGGGACTGAAGCTTTCTTT
TRBJ2-1 - TRBV7-2 - CASSLAHGSYNEQFF TGTGCCAGCAGCTTAGCGCATGGCAGTTACAATGAGCAGTTCTTC
TRBJ2-3 TRBD1 TRBV7-2 - CASSLGTGDWYTQYF TGTGCCAGCAGCTTAGGTACAGGGGATTGGTATACGCAGTATTTT
TRBJ2-7 TRBD1 TRBV29-1 many CSVEKEQGVGGQYF TGCAGCGTTGAAAAGGAACAGGGGGTTGGGGGGCAGTACTTC
TRBJ2-7 TRBD1 TRBV4-1 few CASNQDHRGGGTYEQYF TGCGCCAGCAACCAAGATCATCGAGGGGGCGGCACCTACGAGCAGTACTTC
TRBJ2-6 - TRBV7-9 many CASSLGANVLTF TGTGCCAGCAGCTTAGGGGCCAACGTCCTGACTTTC
TRBJ2-4 - TRBV5-5 many CASSLVGAGRGIQYF TGTGCCAGCAGCTTGGTAGGGGCAGGGAGAGGCATTCAGTACTTC
TRBJ2-3 TRBD2 TRBV19 - CATGTSGGITDTQYF TGTGCCACCGGGACTAGCGGGGGGATTACAGATACGCAGTATTTT
TRBJ2-5 TRBD2 TRBV7-2 many CASSYRLAGATLETQYF TGTGCCAGCAGCTACAGACTAGCGGGGGCCACTCTAGAGACCCAGTACTTC
TRBJ2-6 - TRBV5-1 once CASSLVAGASGTNVLTF TGCGCCAGCAGCTTGGTGGCAGGGGCCTCTGGGACCAACGTCCTGACTTTC
TRBJ2-5 TRBD1 TRBV6-6 many CASSPGQGALLAQYF TGTGCCAGCAGCCCGGGACAGGGGGCCCTTCTGGCCCAGTACTTC
TRBJ2-3 - TRBV12-3/TRBV12-4 - CASSSPDTQRTDTQYF TGTGCCAGCAGTTCTCCAGATACACAGCGCACAGATACGCAGTATTTT
TRBJ1-2 - TRBV20-1 - CSARDITALLGAYGYTF TGCAGTGCTAGAGATATAACGGCCCTTCTAGGGGCCTATGGCTACACCTTC
TRBJ1-2 - TRBV10-3 - CAISESLGSVPGYTF TGTGCCATCAGTGAGTCTCTCGGCAGTGTACCCGGCTACACCTTC
TRBJ1-1 TRBD1 TRBV19 - CASSPKGQRMNTEAFF TGTGCCAGTAGTCCGAAGGGACAGAGAATGAACACTGAAGCTTTTTTT
TRBJ1-1 - TRBV20-1 few CSGKVGDTEAFF TGCAGTGGAAAGGTCGGGGACACTGAAGCTTTCTTT
TRBJ1-3 - TRBV12-3/TRBV12-4 - CASSLEGLLGNTIYF TGTGCCAGCAGTCTCGAGGGGCTACTTGGAAACACCATATATTTT
TRBJ2-5 - TRBV3-1 once CASSKKGWGLLQETQYF TGTGCCAGCAGCAAGAAAGGCTGGGGACTCCTCCAAGAGACCCAGTACTTC
TRBJ2-7 - TRBV12-3/TRBV12-4 - CASSLGGLQYF TGTGCCAGCAGTTTAGGGGGGCTACAGTACTTC
TRBJ2-2 - TRBV20-1 - CSARKGVDTGELFF TGCAGTGCTAGGAAAGGGGTGGACACCGGGGAGCTGTTTTTT
TRBJ2-7 - TRBV10-3 many CAISDGRIPYEQYF TGTGCCATCAGTGACGGGCGGATCCCCTACGAGCAGTACTTC
TRBJ1-3 - TRBV6-2/TRBV6-3 few CASSYGTSNTIYF TGTGCCAGCAGTTACGGGACGTCGAACACCATATATTTT
TRBJ2-5 - TRBV28 - CAGSFRGGWIAMETQYF TGTGCCGGCAGTTTTCGTGGGGGGTGGATCGCGATGGAGACCCAGTACTTC
TRBJ1-2 - TRBV27 - CASSFQDGYGYTF TGTGCCAGCAGTTTCCAGGACGGCTATGGCTACACCTTC
TRBJ1-2 - TRBV2 few CASTEGPRGGYTF TGTGCCAGCACCGAGGGTCCCCGTGGGGGCTACACCTTC
TRBJ2-5 - TRBV20-1 many CSAGGLGGQYF TGCAGTGCCGGTGGACTGGGCGGGCAGTACTTC
TRBJ1-5 - TRBV28 few CASDSLLNQPQHF TGTGCCAGCGACAGCCTTCTCAATCAGCCCCAGCATTTT
TRBJ1-5 - TRBV30 few CAWSVGSSLPQHF TGTGCCTGGAGTGTTGGGTCATCATTGCCCCAGCATTTT
TRBJ1-1 - TRBV7-8 many CASSLITGNTEAFF TGTGCCAGCAGCTTAATCACGGGGAACACTGAAGCTTTCTTT
TRBJ1-4 - TRBV4-1 many CASSQVAGGFGEKLFF TGCGCCAGCAGCCAAGTAGCTGGGGGGTTTGGTGAAAAACTGTTTTTT
TRBJ2-7 - TRBV28 many CASTPDYEQYF TGTGCCAGCACGCCAGACTACGAGCAGTACTTC
TRBJ1-1 - TRBV4-3 once CASSVISGGGEAFF TGCGCCAGCAGCGTGATAAGTGGGGGAGGTGAAGCTTTCTTT
TRBJ1-4 TRBD1 TRBV28 - CASSSGTVKEKLFF TGTGCCAGCAGTTCCGGGACAGTAAAAGAAAAACTGTTTTTT
TRBJ1-5 TRBD1 TRBV12-3/TRBV12-4 - CASSSGTGLVPQHF TGTGCCAGCAGTTCTGGGACAGGTTTAGTCCCCCAGCATTTT